A selection of T cell receptor beta chains follows, all from one sample in a study of blood T cell repertoires in COVID-19. Sequencing was performed with immunoSEQ multiplex PCR; in TCRdb, only in-frame clones are kept and a portion is missing. This table has 80,000 to 100,000 clones, roughly 80% appearing once. The source material was peripheral blood. These TCRs come from a man in his 60s with acute or convalescent COVID-19. The CDR3 runs from the conserved cysteine through the conserved F or W. A D gene is named only where the DNA matches it firmly. Clone size is not always given. Where it is, it says once, few, many or a class for expanded clones.

V	J	D	size	length	DNA	CDR3
TRBV25-1	TRBJ2-1	.	.	15	TGTGCCAGCAAAGGAGGAACGTTAGTGTACAATGAGCAGTTCTTC	CASKGGTLVYNEQFF
TRBV25-1	TRBJ2-6	.	few	15	TGTGCCAGCAGTGAAGACAGATCCGGGGCCAACGTCCTGACTTTC	CASSEDRSGANVLTF
TRBV19	TRBJ1-4	.	.	12	TGTGCCAGTACCAGGGGATCGTTAAAACTGTTTTTT	CASTRGSLKLFF
TRBV6-2/TRBV6-3	TRBJ1-2	.	.	13	TGTGCCAGCAGTTTCTCTCCCGACTATGGCTACACCTTC	CASSFSPDYGYTF
TRBV7-9	TRBJ2-7	TRBD1	.	14	TGTGCCAGCAGGCCGGGACAGGGGGCGGACGAGCAGTACTTC	CASRPGQGADEQYF
TRBV30	TRBJ2-4	TRBD1	.	15	TGTGCCTGGAGTGGGGGGTTGACAGGGATTAGCATTCAGTACTTC	CAWSGGLTGISIQYF
TRBV19	TRBJ2-3	TRBD1	.	16	TGTGCCAGTAGTACTGGGACAGGTCTTAGCACAGATACGCAGTATTTT	CASSTGTGLSTDTQYF
TRBV13	TRBJ1-5	TRBD1	few	15	TGTGCCAGCAGCTCCCGGACAGGGAGCAATCAGCCCCAGCATTTT	CASSSRTGSNQPQHF
TRBV5-1	TRBJ2-7	.	few	15	TGCGCCAGCAGCTTGGAAGCAGGTAGCTCCTACGAGCAGTACTTC	CASSLEAGSSYEQYF
TRBV25-1	TRBJ2-3	TRBD2	.	16	TGTGCCAGCAGTGAATCGCCTAGCGGGAGTCAGGATACGCAGTATTTT	CASSESPSGSQDTQYF
TRBV5-6	TRBJ1-3	.	few	12	TGTGCCAGCAGCCTAGGAAGAAACACCATATATTTT	CASSLGRNTIYF
TRBV11-3	TRBJ2-7	.	.	16	TGTGCCAGCAGCTTAGTAGGAGGCAGTCCGACCTACGAGCAGTACTTC	CASSLVGGSPTYEQYF
TRBV4-3	TRBJ2-7	TRBD1	.	15	TGCGCCAGCAGCCAAGTCCCAGGGGGCTCCTACGAGCAGTACTTC	CASSQVPGGSYEQYF
TRBV18	TRBJ1-1	TRBD1	once	15	TGTGCCAGCTCACCCCGGACAGGGGAGAACACTGAAGCTTTCTTT	CASSPRTGENTEAFF
TRBV20-1	TRBJ1-2	.	.	13	TGCAGTGCTAGTAGTGGTGACAGGTTTGGCTACACCTTC	CSASSGDRFGYTF
TRBV2	TRBJ2-5	TRBD2	.	16	TGTGCCAGCAGTGTGACTAGCGGGGGATCACAAGAGACCCAGTACTTC	CASSVTSGGSQETQYF
TRBV27	TRBJ2-5	.	many	13	TGTGCCAGCAGTTTTCCAGGGTTGGAGACCCAGTACTTC	CASSFPGLETQYF
TRBV11-2	TRBJ1-2	TRBD1	.	14	TGTGCCAGCAGCTTGGCCGACAGGGGGCACGGCTACACCTTC	CASSLADRGHGYTF
TRBV5-4	TRBJ1-2	.	.	15	TGTGCCAGCAGCTGGAATTTTGCAGGGGTAAGAGGCTACACCTTC	CASSWNFAGVRGYTF
TRBV14	TRBJ1-1	TRBD1	.	15	TGTGCCAGCAGCCACCGACAGGGTCCGGACACTGAAGCTTTCTTT	CASSHRQGPDTEAFF
TRBV6-2/TRBV6-3	TRBJ1-2	.	few	18	TGTGCCAGCAGTTACCCACTCGCACCCAGTCGGCGGAGCTATGGCTACACCTTC	CASSYPLAPSRRSYGYTF
TRBV19	TRBJ2-2	.	.	14	TGTGCCAGTATCGGCAGGGTTGTTGTCGGGGAGCTGTTTTTT	CASIGRVVVGELFF
TRBV7-2	TRBJ2-6	TRBD1	.	17	TGTGCCAGCAGCCCGGGACAGGGTCTCAGAGGGGCCAACGTCCTGACTTTC	CASSPGQGLRGANVLTF
TRBV4-1	TRBJ2-7	TRBD1	.	14	TGCGCCAGCAGCCACCCCGACAGGGACTACGAGCAGTACTTC	CASSHPDRDYEQYF
TRBV11-2	TRBJ2-5	TRBD2	.	16	TGTGCCAGCAGCTTGCGTCCTAGCGGGAGTGGAGAGACCCAGTACTTC	CASSLRPSGSGETQYF
TRBV24-1	TRBJ2-5	.	.	13	TGTGCCACCAGTGATACAAAGGGGGAGACCCAGTACTTC	CATSDTKGETQYF
TRBV11-1	TRBJ2-7	TRBD1	once	14	TGTGCCAGCAGCACAGGGACAGGGGCCTACGAGCAGTACTTC	CASSTGTGAYEQYF
TRBV6-2/TRBV6-3	TRBJ1-1	.	.	13	TGTGCCAGCAGCGAGAGTTGGAACACTGAAGCTTTCTTT	CASSESWNTEAFF
TRBV9	TRBJ2-1	.	.	16	TGTGCCAGCAGCGTAGTCGGTAGCGGCTATTATAATGAGCAGTTCTTC	CASSVVGSGYYNEQFF
TRBV18	TRBJ1-2	.	.	12	TGTGCCAGCTCCCAACAGGGTAATGGCTACACCTTC	CASSQQGNGYTF
TRBV3-1/TRBV3-2	TRBJ1-6	TRBD1	medium-sized	16	TGTGCCAGCAGCCAAGATTCTTTACAGGGGTTCTCACCCCTCCACTTT	CASSQDSLQGFSPLHF
TRBV19	TRBJ1-1	.	.	15	TGTGCCAGTAGTACGCGCGCAGGGGTGAACACTGAAGCTTTCTTT	CASSTRAGVNTEAFF
TRBV5-8	TRBJ2-3	TRBD1	once	16	TGTGCCAGCAGCTTTTGGGCGGACAGGTTCACAGATACGCAGTATTTT	CASSFWADRFTDTQYF
TRBV4-3	TRBJ1-2	TRBD1	.	15	TGCGCCAGCAGCCCGGGGACAGGGGGCGTCTATGGCTACACCTTC	CASSPGTGGVYGYTF
TRBV16	TRBJ2-7	.	.	15	TGTGCCAGCAGCCAAACCAAGACACTTTCCTACGAGCAGTACTTC	CASSQTKTLSYEQYF
TRBV11-1	TRBJ1-1	TRBD1	.	16	TGTGCCAGCAGCTGGGACAGGGAATTATCAGACACTGAAGCTTTCTTT	CASSWDRELSDTEAFF
TRBV9	TRBJ1-4	TRBD1	.	15	TGTGCCAGCAGCGTAGGGGGGACAGGGGTCGAAAAACTGTTTTTT	CASSVGGTGVEKLFF
TRBV19	TRBJ2-3	TRBD2	once	15	TGTGCCAGTTTAGGGACTAGTGGTTCTTCAGATACGCAGTATTTT	CASLGTSGSSDTQYF
TRBV28	TRBJ2-1	TRBD2	.	18	TGTGCCAGCAGTCCCGCCAGACTAGCGGGACCCACTAGAGGTGAGCAGTTCTTC	CASSPARLAGPTRGEQFF
TRBV7-9	TRBJ1-4	TRBD1	.	14	TGTGCCAGCAGCCTCGGACAGGGGAATGAAAAACTGTTTTTT	CASSLGQGNEKLFF
TRBV5-6	TRBJ2-7	TRBD2	.	14	TGTGCCAGCAGCTTTAGCGGGAGCTCCCACGAGCAGTACTTC	CASSFSGSSHEQYF
TRBV6-2/TRBV6-3	TRBJ1-6	TRBD1	.	17	TGTGCCAGCAGCCCTCTGGGGACAGGGGGATCGTTCGCACCCCTCCACTTT	CASSPLGTGGSFAPLHF
TRBV29-1	TRBJ1-2	.	once	12	TGCAGCGGGGGCGGGCAGAACTATGGCTACACCTTC	CSGGGQNYGYTF
TRBV3-1/TRBV3-2	TRBJ2-2	.	.	15	TGTGCCAGCAGCCAGGGGTCGGCGGGCACCGGGGAGCTGTTTTTT	CASSQGSAGTGELFF
TRBV13	TRBJ2-2	.	.	14	TGTGCCAGCAGCCACCAGGGAAATGTCGGGGAGCTGTTTTTT	CASSHQGNVGELFF
TRBV4-1	TRBJ2-1	.	.	16	TGCGCCAGCAGCCGGACGACGGGAACCCCGACCGATGAGCAGTTCTTC	CASSRTTGTPTDEQFF
TRBV6-1	TRBJ2-5	TRBD2	.	17	TGTGCCAGCAGTGGCCGACTAGCGGGAAGCCTCCAAGAGACCCAGTACTTC	CASSGRLAGSLQETQYF
TRBV4-3	TRBJ2-7	TRBD1	.	17	TGCGCCAGCAGCCAACAAATGACCGGGACAGGGATGTACGAGCAGTACTTC	CASSQQMTGTGMYEQYF
TRBV7-8	TRBJ2-1	.	.	16	TGTGCCAGCAGCCAGAGCCCGGGGGACCTCTACAATGAGCAGTTCTTC	CASSQSPGDLYNEQFF
TRBV11-3	TRBJ2-1	.	.	14	TGTGCCAGCAGCTTAGGAGACAGCCAAAATGAGCAGTTCTTC	CASSLGDSQNEQFF
TRBV28	TRBJ1-2	TRBD1	.	17	TGTGCCAGCAGTTTAGAACGCCGGGACAGGGGCGGCTATGGCTACACCTTC	CASSLERRDRGGYGYTF
TRBV2	TRBJ2-5	.	few	16	TGTGCCAGCAGTGAACGATCGAGGATTCCCCAAGAGACCCAGTACTTC	CASSERSRIPQETQYF
TRBV7-3	TRBJ2-2	.	.	16	TGTGCCAGCAGTCAACAGATGGTAGGGAACACCGGGGAGCTGTTTTTT	CASSQQMVGNTGELFF
TRBV7-2	TRBJ1-5	TRBD1	.	14	TGTGCCAGCAGCTTAGACAGGGGGAATCAGCCCCAGCATTTT	CASSLDRGNQPQHF
TRBV10-3	TRBJ1-2	.	.	14	TGTGCCATCAGTGGTGCAGGGAGGGACTATGGCTACACCTTC	CAISGAGRDYGYTF